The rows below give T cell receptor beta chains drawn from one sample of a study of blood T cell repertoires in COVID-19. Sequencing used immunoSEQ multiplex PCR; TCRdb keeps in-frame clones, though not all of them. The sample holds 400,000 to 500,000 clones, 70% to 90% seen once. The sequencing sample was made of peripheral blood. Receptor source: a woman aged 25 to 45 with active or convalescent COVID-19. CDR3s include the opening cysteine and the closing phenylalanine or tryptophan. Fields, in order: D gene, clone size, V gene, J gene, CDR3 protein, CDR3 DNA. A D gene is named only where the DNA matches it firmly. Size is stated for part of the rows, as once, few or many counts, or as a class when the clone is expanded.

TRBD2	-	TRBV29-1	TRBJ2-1	CSAKTSGYNEQFF	TGCAGCGCTAAGACTAGCGGATACAATGAGCAGTTCTTC
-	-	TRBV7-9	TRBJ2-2	CASSLELLNTGELFF	TGTGCCAGCAGCTTAGAATTACTGAACACCGGGGAGCTGTTTTTT
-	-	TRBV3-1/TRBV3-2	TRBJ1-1	CASSAARVGDTEAFF	TGTGCCAGCAGCGCAGCGCGGGTCGGGGACACTGAAGCTTTCTTT
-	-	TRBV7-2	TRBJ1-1	CASSLGTLAFF	TGTGCCAGCAGCCTAGGGACTTTAGCTTTCTTT
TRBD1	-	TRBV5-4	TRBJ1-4	CASSLAGTGPQEKLFF	TGTGCCAGCAGCTTGGCGGGGACAGGGCCGCAAGAAAAACTGTTTTTT
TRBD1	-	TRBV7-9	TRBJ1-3	CASSFLVGQGAGNTIYF	TGTGCCAGCAGCTTTTTGGTGGGACAGGGGGCTGGAAACACCATATATTTT
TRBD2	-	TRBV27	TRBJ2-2	CASRRTSGRVSGELFF	TGTGCCAGCAGGCGGACTAGCGGGAGGGTCTCCGGGGAACTGTTTTTT
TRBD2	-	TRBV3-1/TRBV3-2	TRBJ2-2	CASSPNPRSGRANTGELFF	TGTGCCAGCAGCCCAAACCCCCGTAGCGGGAGGGCGAACACCGGGGAGCTGTTTTTT
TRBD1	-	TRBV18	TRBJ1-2	CASSPTTGAYGYTF	TGTGCCAGCTCACCAACGACAGGGGCCTATGGCTACACCTTC
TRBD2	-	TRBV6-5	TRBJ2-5	CASSYSSGIQETQYF	TGTGCCAGCAGTTACTCGAGCGGGATCCAAGAGACCCAGTACTTC
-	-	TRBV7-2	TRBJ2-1	CASSLTATTLYNEQFF	TGTGCCAGCAGCTTAACCGCGACTACCCTGTACAATGAGCAGTTCTTC
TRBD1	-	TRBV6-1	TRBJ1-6	CASSELDRANSPLHF	TGTGCCAGCAGTGAGTTGGACAGGGCGAATTCACCCCTCCACTTT
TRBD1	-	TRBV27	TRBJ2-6	CASKRSGTGVAGANVLTF	TGTGCCAGCAAACGATCCGGGACAGGGGTTGCTGGGGCCAACGTCCTGACTTTC
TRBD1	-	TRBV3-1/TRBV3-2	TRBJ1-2	CASDDRGGGYTF	TGTGCCAGCGATGACAGGGGTGGTGGCTACACCTTC
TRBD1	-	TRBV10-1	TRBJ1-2	CASTGTGGGGYTF	TGCGCCAGCACCGGGACAGGGGGCGGCGGCTACACCTTC
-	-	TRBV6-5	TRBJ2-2	CASRARDTGELFF	TGTGCCAGCAGGGCCCGGGACACCGGGGAGCTGTTTTTT
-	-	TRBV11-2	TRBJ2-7	CASSSTYEQYF	TGTGCCAGCAGTTCTACTTACGAGCAGTACTTC
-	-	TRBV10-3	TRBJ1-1	CAISESSVLNTEAFF	TGTGCCATCAGTGAGTCGTCGGTATTGAACACTGAAGCTTTCTTT
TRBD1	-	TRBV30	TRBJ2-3	CAWIGVQGATDTQYF	TGTGCCTGGATCGGTGTACAGGGGGCTACAGATACGCAGTATTTT
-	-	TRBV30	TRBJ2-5	CALDQGGREETQYF	TGTGCCCTGGACCAGGGAGGCAGGGAAGAGACCCAGTACTTC
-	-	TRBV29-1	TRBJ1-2	CSVEAGYYGYTF	TGCAGCGTTGAGGCGGGGTACTATGGCTACACCTTC
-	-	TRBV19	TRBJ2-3	CASSLTIYTDTQYF	TGTGCCAGTAGTTTGACTATATACACAGATACGCAGTATTTT
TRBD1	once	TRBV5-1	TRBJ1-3	CASSLPPPGGSSGNTIYF	TGCGCCAGCAGCTTGCCCCCCCCAGGGGGAAGCTCTGGAAACACCATATATTTT
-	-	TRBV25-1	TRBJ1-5	CASSGQSHQPQHF	TGTGCCAGCAGCGGACAGTCGCATCAGCCCCAGCATTTT
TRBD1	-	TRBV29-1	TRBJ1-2	CSVWTGQGTDGYTF	TGCAGCGTTTGGACGGGACAGGGGACGGATGGCTACACCTTC